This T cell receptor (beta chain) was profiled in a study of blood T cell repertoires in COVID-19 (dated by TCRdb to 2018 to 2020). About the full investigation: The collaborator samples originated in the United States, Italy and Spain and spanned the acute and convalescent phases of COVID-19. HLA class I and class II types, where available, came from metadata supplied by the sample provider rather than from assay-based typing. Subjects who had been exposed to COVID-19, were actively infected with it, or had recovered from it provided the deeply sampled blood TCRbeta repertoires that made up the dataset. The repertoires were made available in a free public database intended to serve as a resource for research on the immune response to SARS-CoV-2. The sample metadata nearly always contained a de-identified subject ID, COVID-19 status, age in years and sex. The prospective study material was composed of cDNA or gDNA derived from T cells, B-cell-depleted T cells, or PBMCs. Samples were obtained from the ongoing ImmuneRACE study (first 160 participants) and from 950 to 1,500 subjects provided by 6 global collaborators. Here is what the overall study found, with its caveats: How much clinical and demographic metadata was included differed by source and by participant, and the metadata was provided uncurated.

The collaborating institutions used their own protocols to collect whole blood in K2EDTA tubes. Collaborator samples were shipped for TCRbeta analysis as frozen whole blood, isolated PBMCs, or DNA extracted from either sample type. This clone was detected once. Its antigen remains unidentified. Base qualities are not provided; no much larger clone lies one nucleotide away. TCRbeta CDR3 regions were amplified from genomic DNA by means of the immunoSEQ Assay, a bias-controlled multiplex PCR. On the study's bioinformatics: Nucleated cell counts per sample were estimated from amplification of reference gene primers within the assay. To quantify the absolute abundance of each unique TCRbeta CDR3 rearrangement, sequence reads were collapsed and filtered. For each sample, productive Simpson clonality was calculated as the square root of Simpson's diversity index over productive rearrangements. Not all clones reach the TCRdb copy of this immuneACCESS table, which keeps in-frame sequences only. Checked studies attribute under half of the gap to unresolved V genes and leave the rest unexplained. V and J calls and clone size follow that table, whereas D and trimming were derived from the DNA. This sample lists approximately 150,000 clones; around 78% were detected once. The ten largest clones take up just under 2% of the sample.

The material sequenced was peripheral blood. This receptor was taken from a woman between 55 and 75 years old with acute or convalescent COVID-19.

The CDR3 protein: CASSRKSTGGNEQFF. The nucleotide sequence reads as follows: TGTGCCAGCAGCCGAAAGTCTACAGGGGGCAATGAGCAGTTCTTC. This sequence uses TRBV3-1 (or the pseudogene TRBV3-2) and TRBJ2-1, and TRBD1 aligns with 8 junction nucleotides. CDR1 and CDR2, per the germline V gene (reference sequence), are LGHDT and YNNKEL. The CDR3 holds 15 amino acids from the cysteine to the phenylalanine. The sequence is cut down to CDR3 DNA, 45 bases in frame from base 1. V is cut back by 4 bases and J by 6 bases, with 8 bases in the junction unmatched.